This T cell receptor beta chain was captured by sequencing in a study of blood T cell repertoires in COVID-19. About the study: PBMCs, B-cell-depleted T cells, or T cells were the source of the cDNA or gDNA that made up the material.

Cohort placement rested on clinical history that participants reported themselves. Exposed enrollees had met someone with a PCR-confirmed or clinician-diagnosed COVID-19 case at some point within the 2 weeks before study entry. With V trimmed by 0 bases and J by 1 base, 0 bases remained unmatched. The germline gives CDR1 SGHDT, CDR2 YYEEEE. The CDR3 contains 15 residues. Under the authors' procedure: Quantification of nucleated cells was approximated via reference gene primer amplification. TCRdb keeps only in-frame clones here, not all; method: immunoSEQ multiplex PCR. V and J calls and clone size are copied from that table; D and trimming were computed from the DNA. The data contain about 200,000 clones, approximately 86% of them singletons.

Sample: PBMCs or T cells enriched from blood (not recorded which). The clonotype comes from a woman under 40 who had been exposed to COVID-19. The V and J genes are TRBV5-6 and TRBJ2-2, with 7 bases identical to TRBD1. The CDR3: CASSLGQGNTGELFF. DNA of the CDR3: TGTGCCAGCAGCTTGGGACAGGGGAACACCGGGGAGCTGTTTTTT.